Each of the 8 T cell receptor beta chains below was sequenced from the same sample in a study of neurological immune-mediated disorders (dated 2019 in TCRdb). Receptors were amplified or captured by 5' RACE. The listed sequencing device is Illumina HiSeq 2500. The raw public reads went through TCRdb reprocessing: fastp at Q25, MiXCR clone calling, in-frame beta chains kept. Here each entry gathers all rows of one CDR3 protein and keeps the most common genes and DNA. The sample table records about 57,000 distinct CDR3 sequences; 10% to 15% of these occur just once. The ten biggest clones cover around a tenth of the sample. Source material: PBMCs. The receptors were sampled from a woman aged 60 to 75 with HTLV-1-associated myelopathy (HAM/TSP).

This clonotype was seen repeatedly, ten times or more. The chain recombines TRBV10-3 with TRBJ2-7, with 9 bases identical to TRBD1. J gave up 6 bases and V 7 bases, and 10 bases lay outside the gene matches. Germline CDR1 and CDR2: ENHRY and SYGVKD. The CDR3 totals 14 residues. The CDR3 coding sequence is TGTGCCATCACCGGACAGGGGCGAGATGGCGAGCAGTACTTC. It specifies CAITGQGRDGEQYF.

This clonotype was detected ten times or more. V usage is TRBV6-2 or TRBV6-3 and J usage is TRBJ2-7; 9 nucleotides agree with TRBD1. Germline lookup yields CDR1 MNHEY and CDR2 SVGEGT. J was trimmed by 5 bases and V by 6 bases; bases with no gene match: 8. CDR3 size: 14 residues. The CDR3 protein is CASRTGTGSHEQYF. The CDR3 nucleotides are TGTGCCAGCAGGACCGGGACAGGGTCCCACGAGCAGTACTTC.

This clonotype was seen only a few times. This rearrangement joins TRBV20-1 to TRBJ2-7; TRBD2 might be the D (6 bases). In germline, CDR1 is DFQATT, CDR2 SNEGSKA (reference sequence). The germline V and J ends were trimmed by 5 bases and 2 bases, with 10 bases remaining between them. This CDR3 has 12 amino acids. CDR3 region: CSAQEGPYEQYF. For the CDR3, the DNA is TGCAGTGCTCAGGAGGGCCCCTACGAGCAGTACTTC.

This clonotype turned up a few times. The gene calls are TRBV5-6 and TRBJ2-7, with 9 bases lining up with TRBD1. V shed 3 bases, J shed 3 bases, and the junction held 4 bases outside the gene matches. The CDR3 runs to 14 residues. Germline CDR1 and CDR2: SGHDT and YYEEEE. The CDR3 bases are TGTGCCAGCAGCTCCTGGGACAGGGTCTACGAGCAGTACTTC. Its translation: CASSSWDRVYEQYF. Full variable domain (remainder filled in from reference TRBV5-6 and TRBJ2-7): DAGVTQSPTHLIKTRGQQVTLRCSPKSGHDTVSWYQQALGQGPQFIFQYYEEEERQRGNFPDRFSGHQFPNYSSELNVNALLLGDSALYLCASSSWDRVYEQYFGPGTRLTVT.

This clonotype occurred many times. The chain employs TRBV5-1 and TRBJ2-2; TRBD1 matches 7 bases. CDR1 is SGHRS and CDR2 is YFSETQ in the germline V gene. The CDR3 extends over 15 amino acids. J was trimmed by 3 bases and V by 4 bases; bases with no gene match: 6. CDR3 DNA sequence: TGCGCCAGCAGCCCCAGACAGGGAGACACCGGGGAGCTGTTTTTT. Amino acid sequence: CASSPRQGDTGELFF.

This clonotype was detected many times. The V and J genes are TRBV20-1 and TRBJ2-1, with 9 nucleotides matching TRBD2. V shed 1 base, J shed 2 bases, and the junction held 6 bases outside the gene matches. The germline V gene has CDR1 DFQATT and CDR2 SNEGSKA (reference sequence). The CDR3 extends over 16 amino acids. The DNA for the CDR3 is TGCAGTGCTAGAGGGGCTAGCGGGGCGACCTACAATGAGCAGTTCTTC. Amino acid sequence: CSARGASGATYNEQFF.

This clonotype has a count of ten or more. V and J are TRBV3-1 and TRBJ2-7; D is unresolved. The CDR3 has 15 amino acids. From germline, CDR1 is LGHDT and CDR2 YNNKEL (reference sequence). V gave up 4 bases and J gave up 2 bases, with 15 bases separating them. This CDR3 is CASSPPPGGAYEQYF. Written as DNA, the CDR3 is TGTGCCAGCAGCCCGCCCCCCGGCGGTGCCTACGAGCAGTACTTC.

This clonotype was detected ten times or more. This chain connects TRBV5-1 to TRBJ1-2; 10 bases fit TRBD1. The CDR3 covers 14 residues. Trimming removed 4 bases from V and 2 bases from J; junction bases left unmatched: 2. CDR1 is SGHRS, CDR2 YFSETQ, per germline. Written as DNA, the CDR3 is TGCGCCAGCAGCCCGGGACAGGGGAACTATGGCTACACCTTC. Amino acids: CASSPGQGNYGYTF.